The 32 T cell receptor beta chains in this list originate from one sample, sequenced in a study of shared clonotypes between healthy human individuals. The protocol was immunoSEQ multiplex PCR, while the TCRdb copy is restricted to in-frame clones and leaves out a portion. The profile shows some 2,500,000 clones, roughly 93% of them singletons. The sequencing input was naive CD4+ T cells from PBMCs. Subset in this sample: CD45RA+ positively selected. Every receptor here comes from a man younger than 30 in good health. Some clones in this sample may be carry-over from other donors' samples.

The CDR3 here is CASSANRPGEQFF. The CDR3 region has the DNA TGTGCCAGCAGTGCGAATCGCCCGGGGGAGCAGTTCTTC. The rearrangement joins TRBV2 to TRBJ2-1, with D perhaps TRBD2 (5 bases). From germline, CDR1 is SNHLY and CDR2 FYNNEI. This CDR3 contains 13 residues. Trimming took off 4 bases at V and 10 bases at J, with 14 bases between the two ends.

This rearrangement joins TRBV4-2 to TRBJ2-5, with TRBD2 as a possible D gene (6 bases). The CDR3 loop spans 16 amino acids. Germline CDR1 reads LGHNA; CDR2 reads YNFKEQ. Trimming pared 3 bases from V and 5 bases from J, leaving 19 bases between. CDR3 sequence reads: CASSQGGGTRPETQYF. CDR3 coding DNA: TGTGCCAGCAGCCAGGGCGGCGGGACCCGGCCCGAGACCCAGTACTTC.

This rearrangement joins TRBV6-1 to TRBJ2-2; the D gene could be TRBD1 or TRBD2 (5 bases each). V was clipped by 6 bases and J by 6 bases, with 11 bases between them. Germline V CDR1 and CDR2: MNHNS, SASEGT. The CDR3 has 13 amino acids. The CDR3 DNA reads TGTGCCAGCAGCGAGGGGTGGGCCGGGGAGCTGTTTTTT. Translated, it gives CASSEGWAGELFF.

This chain joins TRBV7-2 and TRBJ1-1; D gene uncertain. This CDR3 is built from 14 residues. The V gene's germline CDR1 is SGHTA and CDR2 FQGNSA. Trimming removed 5 bases at V and 3 bases at J, with 13 bases between. The CDR3 DNA is TGTGCCAGCAGCCCCCCGGAAAGGGACACTGAAGCTTTCTTT. Encoded protein: CASSPPERDTEAFF. Full variable domain (remainder filled in from reference TRBV7-2 and TRBJ1-1): GAGVSQSPSNKVTEKGKDVELRCDPISGHTALYWYRQSLGQGLEFLIYFQGNSAPDKSGLPSDRFSAERTGGSVSTLTIQRTQQEDSAVYLCASSPPERDTEAFFGQGTRLTVV.

V usage is TRBV5-6 and J usage is TRBJ1-2; D possibly corresponds to TRBD1 (6 bases). V lost 0 bases and J lost 1, with 16 bases in between. The V gene's germline CDR1 is SGHDT and CDR2 YYEEEE. This CDR3 has 17 residues. In DNA form, the CDR3 reads TGTGCCAGCAGCTTGGCTGGGGGGCCTTGGGGTAACTATGGCTACACCTTC. This codes for CASSLAGGPWGNYGYTF.

The chain couples TRBV18 to TRBJ1-5; 10 bases are a match to TRBD1. Trimming took 1 base from V and 3 from J; bases not matched to a gene: 3. From germline, CDR1 is KGHSH and CDR2 LQKENI. There are 16 residues in the CDR3. In nucleotides, the CDR3 is TGTGCCAGCTCACCACTAGGGACAGGGGACAATCAGCCCCAGCATTTT. Amino acids: CASSPLGTGDNQPQHF.

In regard to this clone: This same CDR3 is encoded by further DNA sequences in the sample. This sequence joins TRBV11-3 and TRBJ2-5; no definite D call. CDR3 length equals 13 residues. V lost 0 bases and J lost 5, with 7 bases in between. Per the germline V gene, CDR1 is SGHNT and CDR2 is YENEEA. CDR3 sequence reads: CASSLDLGETQYF. DNA for the CDR3: TGTGCCAGCAGCTTAGATCTGGGCGAGACCCAGTACTTC. The full variable domain, completed using reference TRBV11-3 and TRBJ2-5, is EAGVVQSPRYKIIEKKQPVAFWCNPISGHNTLYWYLQNLGQGPELLIRYENEEAVDDSQLPKDRFSAERLKGVDSTLKIQPAELGDSAVYLCASSLDLGETQYFGPGTRLLVL.

There are a few counts of this clone. The chain uses TRBV2 and TRBJ1-5; D remains unclear. Germline V lookup: CDR1 SNHLY, CDR2 FYNNEI. The CDR3 sequence is 14 residues long. The V gene lost 4 bases and the J gene lost 2 bases, with 9 bases spanning the gap. The DNA for the CDR3 is TGTGCCAGCAGTGTGGCGTGGGGCAATCAGCCCCAGCATTTT. Protein product: CASSVAWGNQPQHF.

V and J are TRBV7-3 and TRBJ2-2; 8 bases align to TRBD2. Germline V CDR1 and CDR2: SGHTA, FQGTGA. V shed 5 bases and J 5 bases; nucleotides not matched to a gene: 10. The CDR3 contains 16 residues. The DNA for the CDR3 is TGTGCCAGCAGCCCCGGGGCGGGAGGAAGAACCGGGGAGCTGTTTTTT. Translated, it gives CASSPGAGGRTGELFF.

The rearrangement uses TRBV19 and TRBJ2-1; 8 bases are a match to TRBD2. Germline V gene data show CDR1 as LNHDA and CDR2 as SQIVND (reference sequence). CDR3 size: 16 residues. The junction had 6 bases not matched to a gene; V was cut back by 1 base and J by 4 bases. CDR3 sequence reads: CASSIARGLAYNEQFF. CDR3 DNA sequence: TGTGCCAGTAGTATAGCTCGAGGACTAGCTTACAATGAGCAGTTCTTC.

CDR3 amino acids: CASSEAPSSYNEQFF. CDR3 in DNA: TGTGCCAGCAGTGAAGCCCCAAGCTCCTACAATGAGCAGTTCTTC. The V call is TRBV2, the J call TRBJ2-1; D remains ambiguous. The V and J ends lost 0 bases and 0 bases respectively, with 6 bases between them. Germline V gene lookup returns CDR1 SNHLY and CDR2 FYNNEI. CDR3 length: 15 amino acids.

This clone was seen a single time. The chain has TRBV29-1 and TRBJ1-5; D gene ambiguous. This CDR3 comprises 13 residues. Between the trimmed V and J ends, which lost 4 bases and 1 base, there was a span of 8 bases. In germline, CDR1 is SQVTM, CDR2 ANQGSEA. This CDR3 is CSVVETSNQPQHF. As DNA, the CDR3 is TGCAGCGTTGTAGAGACGAGCAATCAGCCCCAGCATTTT. The whole variable domain, remainder taken from reference TRBV29-1 and TRBJ1-5, is SAVISQKPSRDICQRGTSLTIQCQVDSQVTMMFWYRQQPGQSLTLIATANQGSEATYESGFVIDKFPISRPNLTFSTLTVSNMSPEDSSIYLCSVVETSNQPQHFGDGTRLSIL.

The V call is TRBV5-4, the J call TRBJ2-2, with a possible D match to TRBD2 (6 bases). The CDR3 covers 17 residues. Trimming removed 4 bases from V and 3 bases from J, with 19 bases in between. Germline CDR1 SGHNT, CDR2 YYREEE (reference sequence). CDR3 loop: CASSPVGGRSDTGELFF. CDR3 DNA: TGTGCCAGCAGCCCCGTCGGAGGGAGGTCGGACACCGGGGAGCTGTTTTTT.

This chain joins TRBV30 and TRBJ1-1; D is undetermined. The CDR3 sequence is 10 residues long. Germline CDR1 is GTSNPN and CDR2 is SVGIG (reference sequence). V was shortened by 0 bases and J by 7 bases, with 3 bases between the two germline ends. Written as DNA, the CDR3 is TGTGCCTGGAGTGTACTTGAAGCTTTCTTT. It is translated as CAWSVLEAFF.

Details on this clone: The DNA is omitted, as the CDR3 cannot be located on it reliably, and the CDR3 follows TCRdb's listing. The chain recombines TRBV28 with TRBJ2-7; TRBD2 was called by the table and not checked on the DNA. The CDR3 numbers 19 amino acids, ends counted. Germline CDR1 MDHEN, CDR2 SYDVKM. The CDR3 loop is CASSSSAGGFSTTVYEQYF.

The CDR3 loop reads CASSFEKGPQETQYF. For the CDR3, the DNA is TGTGCCAGCAGCTTTGAAAAGGGCCCCCAAGAGACCCAGTACTTC. V usage is TRBV7-9 and J usage is TRBJ2-5; no clear D gene. The CDR3 loop spans 15 amino acids. Germline-derived CDR1 and CDR2 are SEHNR and FQNEAQ (reference sequence). Trimming removed 3 bases from V and 1 base from J, with 12 bases in between.

The V and J genes are TRBV21-1 and TRBJ1-1; TRBD1 was called by the table and not checked on the DNA. TRBV21-1 is annotated as a pseudogene. CDR3 length: 15 residues. CDR3 protein: CASSKEGQGNTEAFF. CDR3 DNA: TGTGCCAGCAGCAAAGAGGGACAGGGGAACACTGAAGCTTTCTTT.

This sequence joins TRBV30 and TRBJ1-3; 8 nucleotides align to TRBD1. V trimming: 2 bases; J trimming: 0 bases; junction bases outside the gene matches: 9. The CDR3 runs 17 residues. Germline V gene lookup returns CDR1 GTSNPN and CDR2 SVGIG (reference sequence). The CDR3 coding sequence is TGTGCCTGGAGTACGAGACAGGGGATATACTCTGGAAACACCATATATTTT. Translated, it gives CAWSTRQGIYSGNTIYF. Drawing the rest from reference TRBV30 and TRBJ1-3, the complete variable domain is SQTIHQWPATLVQPVGSPLSLECTVEGTSNPNLYWYRQAAGRGLQLLFYSVGIGQISSEVPQNLSASRPQDRQFILSSKKLLLSDSGFYLCAWSTRQGIYSGNTIYFGEGSWLTVV.

The gene calls are TRBV5-4 and TRBJ2-5; TRBD2 matches at 7 bases. Germline CDR1 SGHNT, CDR2 YYREEE (reference sequence). The CDR3 contains 14 residues. J gave up 4 bases and V 4 bases, and 7 bases lay outside the gene matches. This CDR3 reads CASSTPGGGETQYF. In DNA form, the CDR3 reads TGTGCCAGCAGCACCCCGGGCGGGGGAGAGACCCAGTACTTC. Together with reference TRBV5-4 and TRBJ2-5, the CDR3 gives the full variable domain: ETGVTQSPTHLIKTRGQQVTLRCSSQSGHNTVSWYQQALGQGPQFIFQYYREEENGRGNFPPRFSGLQFPNYSSELNVNALELDDSALYLCASSTPGGGETQYFGPGTRLLVL.

The chain has TRBV15 and TRBJ1-3, with 7 bases matching TRBD1. From germline, CDR1 is LNHNV and CDR2 YYDKDF (reference sequence). This CDR3 is built from 14 residues. With 4 bases clipped from V and 7 bases from J, the junction kept 7 bases outside the gene matches. The CDR3: CATSIDRDWNTIYF. CDR3 nucleotide sequence: TGTGCCACCAGCATTGACAGGGACTGGAACACCATATATTTT.

This chain joins TRBV14 and TRBJ2-2; unclear D gene. Germline values: CDR1 SGHDN, CDR2 FVKESK. The CDR3 consists of 14 residues. The V and J ends lost 1 base and 0 bases respectively, with 3 bases between them. CDR3 sequence reads: CASSQAPNTGELFF. The CDR3 coding sequence is TGTGCCAGCAGCCAAGCCCCGAACACCGGGGAGCTGTTTTTT. Full variable domain (missing parts from reference TRBV14 and TRBJ2-2): EAGVTQFPSHSVIEKGQTVTLRCDPISGHDNLYWYRRVMGKEIKFLLHFVKESKQDESGMPNNRFLAERTGGTYSTLKVQPAELEDSGVYFCASSQAPNTGELFFGEGSRLTVL.

The chain recombines TRBV5-8 with TRBJ2-7; 8 bases agree with TRBD1. V trimming: 0 bases; J trimming: 7 bases; junction bases outside the gene matches: 6. The CDR3 has 14 amino acids. Germline V gene lookup returns CDR1 SGHTS and CDR2 YDEGEE. In DNA, the CDR3 is TGTGCCAGCAGCTTGGGACAGGGGTTGGAAGAGCAGTACTTC. It is translated as CASSLGQGLEEQYF.

The chain combines TRBV4-2 with TRBJ2-7; a possible D gene is TRBD1 (8 bases). CDR3 length: 14 residues. Trimming pared 4 bases from V and 5 bases from J, leaving 15 bases between. The V gene's germline CDR1 is LGHNA and CDR2 YNFKEQ. The CDR3 DNA is TGTGCCAGCAGCCGTGGACAGGGAGGGGACGAGCAGTACTTC. Amino acids: CASSRGQGGDEQYF.

J is TRBJ1-5 and V is TRBV29-1, with D perhaps TRBD1 (5 bases). CDR3 length equals 13 residues. Germline V gene data show CDR1 as SQVTM and CDR2 as ANQGSEA. Trimming stripped 4 bases from V and 3 bases from J, with 10 bases between. CDR3 coding DNA: TGCAGCGTTGCCGTGGGGCCCAATCAGCCCCAGCATTTT. This encodes CSVAVGPNQPQHF.

This clone is a singleton in its sample. The chain combines TRBV4-3 with TRBJ1-1; 7 positions agree with TRBD1. Looked up from germline, CDR1 is LGHNA and CDR2 is YSLEER. The CDR3 has 17 residues. V was pared by 3 bases and J by 3 bases, with 13 bases of the junction left unmatched. This CDR3 is CASSQIGQVPVDTEAFF. The CDR3, as DNA: TGCGCCAGCAGCCAGATTGGACAGGTCCCTGTGGACACTGAAGCTTTCTTT.

Regarding this clone: The junction differs from germline at one of its ends, possibly a read error. V gene TRBV4-2 combines with J gene TRBJ2-3; D may match TRBD1 or TRBD2 (5 bases each). Germline values: CDR1 LGHNA, CDR2 YNFKEQ. CDR3 length: 12 residues. CDR3 coding DNA: TGTGCCAGCAGCCAAGCCTACTCGGGGCCCCTCTTT. It is translated as CASSQAYSGPLF.

This chain uses TRBV19 with TRBJ1-5; D gene ambiguous. Germline V CDR1 and CDR2: LNHDA, SQIVND (reference sequence). Trimming pared 7 bases from V and 0 bases from J, leaving 13 bases between. This CDR3 has 15 residues. CDR3 sequence: CASTLTYNSNQPQHF. The CDR3 DNA reads as TGTGCCAGTACCCTCACTTACAATAGCAATCAGCCCCAGCATTTT.

The V gene is TRBV4-1, the J gene TRBJ2-1; 15 bases fit TRBD2. The V gene end was trimmed by 2 bases and the J gene end by 9 bases; junction bases not matched to a gene: 8. The CDR3 contains 17 residues. Germline V CDR1 and CDR2: MGHRA, YSYEKL. CDR3 protein: CASSQNPGLAGGTEQFF. CDR3 bases: TGCGCCAGCAGCCAAAACCCGGGACTAGCGGGAGGAACTGAGCAGTTCTTC.

The chain links TRBV18 to TRBJ2-7; 7 bases map to TRBD2. V shed 2 bases and J 6 bases; nucleotides not matched to a gene: 10. This CDR3 has 15 amino acids. The germline gives CDR1 KGHSH, CDR2 LQKENI. The CDR3 region is CASSPREGLTAEQYF. The CDR3 DNA is TGTGCCAGCTCACCAAGGGAGGGTTTAACCGCCGAGCAGTACTTC.

The chain recombines TRBV6-4 with TRBJ2-3; possible D gene TRBD2, 6 bases. This CDR3 contains 13 residues. V lost 4 bases, J lost 6 bases, and 11 bases lay in between. CDR1 MRHNA and CDR2 SNTAGT come from the germline V gene. CDR3 region: CASSVSSEDTQYF. CDR3 coding DNA: TGTGCCAGCAGTGTATCTAGCGAGGATACGCAGTATTTT.

CDR3 in DNA: TGCGCCAGCAGAACGACCGGGACTAAAACCTACAATGAGCAGTTCTTC. Amino acid sequence: CASRTTGTKTYNEQFF. The gene calls are TRBV10-1 and TRBJ2-1; TRBD2 agrees at 7 bases. J lost 2 bases, V lost 6 bases, and 10 bases had no gene match. This CDR3 has 16 residues. Per the germline V gene, CDR1 is WNHNN and CDR2 is SYGVQD (reference sequence).

The chain combines TRBV7-3 with TRBJ1-1; 8 positions match TRBD1. CDR1 SGHTA and CDR2 FQGTGA come from the germline V gene. The V gene end was trimmed by 0 bases and the J gene end by 2 bases; junction bases not matched to a gene: 5. The CDR3 has 16 residues. In nucleotides, the CDR3 is TGTGCCAGCAGCTTAACGGGACAGGATATTAACACTGAAGCTTTCTTT. This sequence encodes CASSLTGQDINTEAFF. Complete variable domain (other parts from reference TRBV7-3 and TRBJ1-1): GAGVSQTPSNKVTEKGKYVELRCDPISGHTALYWYRQSLGQGPEFLIYFQGTGAADDSGLPNDRFFAVRPEGSVSTLKIQRTERGDSAVYLCASSLTGQDINTEAFFGQGTRLTVV.